One sample yielded the 6 T cell receptor beta chains listed below, sequenced in a study. TCRdb called the RT-PCR reads again in MiXCR, with one record for every CDR3 protein. The repertoire consists of more than 550,000 distinct CDR3 sequences, with 13% to 15% occurring once and the leading ten covering about 3.9%. The specimen was memory CD4+ T cells from blood. Receptors were obtained from a female donor in good health, serving as a healthy control.

Many counts were recorded for this clonotype. The chain links TRBV12-3 or TRBV12-4 to TRBJ1-1; D is unresolved. Trimming took 6 bases from V and 5 from J, leaving 13 bases between them. This CDR3 contains 13 residues. CDR3 nucleotides: TGTGCCAGCAGAAATCAGGTTGGAACTGAAGCTTTCTTT. It is translated as CASRNQVGTEAFF.

This clonotype was counted many times. The chain recombines TRBV5-1 with TRBJ2-1, with D possibly being TRBD1 or TRBD2 (5 bases each). The germline CDR1 and CDR2 sequences are SGHRS and YFSETQ. Trimming took off 2 bases at V and 4 bases at J, with 10 bases between the two ends. The CDR3 covers 14 residues. The CDR3 is CASSLGTEYNEQFF. The CDR3 DNA sequence: TGCGCCAGCAGCTTAGGGACGGAATACAATGAGCAGTTCTTC.

The chain couples TRBV28 to TRBJ2-1; 15 bases align to TRBD2. This CDR3 is built from 17 residues. From germline, CDR1 is MDHEN and CDR2 SYDVKM. The V and J ends lost 5 bases and 7 bases, in that order; junction bases with no gene match: 9. The CDR3 protein is CASSPLGLAGGRNEQFF. DNA of the CDR3: TGTGCCAGCAGTCCTCTGGGACTAGCGGGAGGAAGGAATGAGCAGTTCTTC.

In this sample, this clonotype turned up many times. J is TRBJ2-7 and V is TRBV7-2, with 9 nucleotides matching TRBD2. V gave up 6 bases and J gave up 3 bases; unmatched junction bases: 9. Germline V gene data show CDR1 as SGHTA and CDR2 as FQGNSA. The CDR3 totals 15 residues. The CDR3 here is CASSTASGIGYEQYF. The CDR3 DNA reads TGTGCCAGCAGTACTGCTAGCGGGATCGGCTACGAGCAGTACTTC. Together with reference TRBV7-2 and TRBJ2-7, the CDR3 gives the full variable domain: GAGVSQSPSNKVTEKGKDVELRCDPISGHTALYWYRQSLGQGLEFLIYFQGNSAPDKSGLPSDRFSAERTGGSVSTLTIQRTQQEDSAVYLCASSTASGIGYEQYFGPGTRLTVT.

CDR3 amino acids: CASSLHRSYNSPLHF. CDR3 nucleotide sequence: TGTGCCAGCAGTTTACACCGCTCCTATAATTCACCCCTCCACTTT. This rearrangement joins TRBV12-3 or TRBV12-4 to TRBJ1-6; no firm D call. The CDR3 loop spans 15 amino acids. Deletions cut 2 bases from V and 0 bases from J, with 5 bases between.

This chain uses TRBV11-2 with TRBJ1-3; the D is unclear. In germline, CDR1 is SGHAT, CDR2 FQNNGV. CDR3 length equals 16 residues. Trimming shortened V by 2 bases and J by 2 bases, and 13 bases separated the two germline ends. The CDR3 region is CASSLMDLRAGNTIYF. The CDR3 DNA reads as TGTGCCAGCAGCTTAATGGATCTTCGGGCTGGAAACACCATATATTTT.